This T cell receptor beta chain is drawn from a study of cytomegalovirus exposure and HLA in healthy donors. PCR amplification relied on 60 Vbeta primers (plus 13 Jbeta primers). The protocol was immunoSEQ multiplex PCR, while the TCRdb copy is restricted to in-frame clones and leaves out a portion. The table lists 100,000 to 150,000 clones, 17% of them singletons. The sample holds a few counts of this clone. This sequence originates from a female donor in good health and CMV-seropositive. The sequencing sample was made of PBMCs.

The CDR3: CASKIPGKKLFF. The CDR3 bases are TGTGCCAGCAAGATCCCAGGAAAAAAACTGTTTTTT. The rearrangement links TRBV6-5 to TRBJ1-4, with no clear D. V dropped 7 bases and J dropped 9 bases, with 12 bases sitting between them. This CDR3 is built from 12 residues. Germline CDR1 reads MNHEY; CDR2 reads SVGAGI.